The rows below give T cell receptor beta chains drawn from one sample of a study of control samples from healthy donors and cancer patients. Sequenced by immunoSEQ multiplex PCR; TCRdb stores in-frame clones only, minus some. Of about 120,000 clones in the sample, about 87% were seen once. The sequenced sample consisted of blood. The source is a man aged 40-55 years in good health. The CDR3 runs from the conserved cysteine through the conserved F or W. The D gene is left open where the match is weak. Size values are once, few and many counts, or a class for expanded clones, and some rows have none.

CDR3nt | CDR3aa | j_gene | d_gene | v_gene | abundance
TGCAGCGTTGTAGGGGAGGGGATCGTCTATGGCTACACCTTC | CSVVGEGIVYGYTF | TRBJ1-2 | - | TRBV29-1 | -
TGTGCCAGCAGCTTGGAACCCCAGCCGAATCAGCCCCAGCATTTT | CASSLEPQPNQPQHF | TRBJ1-5 | - | TRBV5-4 | -
TGTGCCAGCAGCGCGGAGGCAGTAGGCTCTGGAAACACCATATATTTT | CASSAEAVGSGNTIYF | TRBJ1-3 | - | TRBV9 | once
TGTGCCAGCAGTTACGGACAGATCTATGGCTACACCTTC | CASSYGQIYGYTF | TRBJ1-2 | - | TRBV6-5 | -
TGTGCCGCCGGGACCATGCAGTATTTT | CAAGTMQYF | TRBJ2-3 | - | TRBV6-6 | once
TGTGCCACCAGCAGAGATCGGGGGTGGACAGGGGATGGCTACACCTTC | CATSRDRGWTGDGYTF | TRBJ1-2 | TRBD1 | TRBV15 | -
TGTGCCTGGAGTGCCTCTATCGGCGGTAATTCACCCCTCCACTTT | CAWSASIGGNSPLHF | TRBJ1-6 | - | TRBV30 | -
TGTGCCAGCAGTGTAGTGACACATAATGAAAAACTGTTTTTT | CASSVVTHNEKLFF | TRBJ1-4 | - | TRBV2 | -
TGTGCCAGCAGCACCCGGGGCGCGTCCCAAGAGACCCAGTACTTC | CASSTRGASQETQYF | TRBJ2-5 | - | TRBV9 | -
TGTGCCAGCAGCACAGGACAGCCTGATAACTATGGCTACACCTTC | CASSTGQPDNYGYTF | TRBJ1-2 | - | TRBV13 | -
TGTGCAAGTCGCTTAGAACTAGCGGGAGGGACCGGGGAGCTGTTTTTT | CASRLELAGGTGELFF | TRBJ2-2 | - | TRBV12-2 | once
TGTGCCAGCAGCCCCCGCAGCGGGGGCCTCAATGAGCAGTTCTTC | CASSPRSGGLNEQFF | TRBJ2-1 | TRBD2 | TRBV9 | -
TGTGCCAGCAGTATTCAGGGGAGGGTAGAGGATACGCAGTATTTT | CASSIQGRVEDTQYF | TRBJ2-3 | - | TRBV28 | -
TGTGCCACCAAACTTTCTGGCTACACCTTC | CATKLSGYTF | TRBJ1-2 | - | TRBV25-1 | -
TGTGCCAGCAGCCGCAGGCCGGGGGGCTTGTCTAACTATGGCTACACCTTC | CASSRRPGGLSNYGYTF | TRBJ1-2 | - | TRBV3-1/TRBV3-2 | -
TGTGCCAGCAGCTTGGGGACGGGCACCGACGAGCAGTACTTC | CASSLGTGTDEQYF | TRBJ2-7 | - | TRBV7-6 | -
TGTGCCAGCTCACCACCAGGGGGAGGGAAGGCTTTCTTT | CASSPPGGGKAFF | TRBJ1-1 | - | TRBV18 | -
TGTGCCAGCAGCTTCGGGGGGCTAGAGACTGAAGCTTTCTTT | CASSFGGLETEAFF | TRBJ1-1 | - | TRBV7-2 | -
TGTGCCAGCAGCTTGGGGGGCTACGAGCAGTACTTC | CASSLGGYEQYF | TRBJ2-7 | - | TRBV5-5 | -
TGTGCCAGCAGTTTAATGAGTCAGACAGGGGAGTCCCCTGGGGCCAACGTCCTGACTTTC | CASSLMSQTGESPGANVLTF | TRBJ2-6 | TRBD1 | TRBV27 | -
TGTGCCAGCATTCGACAGATGAACACTGAAGCTTTCTTT | CASIRQMNTEAFF | TRBJ1-1 | - | TRBV2 | -
TGTGCCAGCAGAGAGCCGGGACTAGCGGGGGGGCCGGGCACAGATACGCAGTATTTT | CASREPGLAGGPGTDTQYF | TRBJ2-3 | TRBD2 | TRBV6-4 | -
TGTGCCAGCAGTAGACGGAACTATGGCTACACCTTC | CASSRRNYGYTF | TRBJ1-2 | - | TRBV2 | few
TGTGCCAGCAGCCTTGGCCGAGCGTCGGAGACCCAGTACTTC | CASSLGRASETQYF | TRBJ2-5 | - | TRBV3-1/TRBV3-2 | -
TGTGCCAGCAGCCAAGACGGGACGGTTGGTTCACCCCTCCACTTT | CASSQDGTVGSPLHF | TRBJ1-6 | - | TRBV14 | -
TGTGCCAGTAGTGGGCAGGGGCTTTCTATAGCTGGCAATCAGCCCCAGCATTTT | CASSGQGLSIAGNQPQHF | TRBJ1-5 | - | TRBV19 | -
TGTGCCACCAGCCACCAGTCCGCAGCGAACACCGGGGAGCTGTTTTTT | CATSHQSAANTGELFF | TRBJ2-2 | - | TRBV24-1 | -
TGTGCCAGCAGCTTAGGGAGGGGTGTGGACTACGAGCAGTACTTC | CASSLGRGVDYEQYF | TRBJ2-7 | - | TRBV7-8 | few
TGTGCCAGCTCCCCCATGGTGTCGGTGACCAACTATGGCTACACCTTC | CASSPMVSVTNYGYTF | TRBJ1-2 | - | TRBV18 | -
TGTGCCAGCAGTACCTTAGGCGGCTACACCTTC | CASSTLGGYTF | TRBJ1-2 | - | TRBV2 | -
TGTGCCACCAGCAGAGGAGGGGCAACTAATGAAAAACTGTTTTTT | CATSRGGATNEKLFF | TRBJ1-4 | - | TRBV15 | -
TGTGCCAGCAGTTTTGGGACGAATCAGCCCCAGCATTTT | CASSFGTNQPQHF | TRBJ1-5 | - | TRBV6-6 | -
TGTGCCAGCAGTCGAGAGACAGCGCTGATTCAGACCCAGTACTTC | CASSRETALIQTQYF | TRBJ2-5 | - | TRBV6-2/TRBV6-3 | -
TGTGCCAGCAGTTACAGGATTGGGGGCACTGAAGCTTTCTTT | CASSYRIGGTEAFF | TRBJ1-1 | - | TRBV25-1 | once
TGTGCCAGCAGTGAATTTAGGACAAGTTTTGGCTACACCTTC | CASSEFRTSFGYTF | TRBJ1-2 | - | TRBV6-1 | once
TGTGCCAGCAGTCCACAGGGGGGTTCCCGAGGAGATACGCAGTATTTT | CASSPQGGSRGDTQYF | TRBJ2-3 | TRBD1 | TRBV7-9 | -
TGTGCCAGCTCACACCGGACAGACGGGCTTGAAGCTTTCTTT | CASSHRTDGLEAFF | TRBJ1-1 | - | TRBV18 | -
TGTGCCAGCAGTTTAAGTTATAGCAATCAGCCCCAGCATTTT | CASSLSYSNQPQHF | TRBJ1-5 | - | TRBV27 | -
TGTGCCAGCAGCGTAGTTCCGGATAATTCACCCCTCCACTTT | CASSVVPDNSPLHF | TRBJ1-6 | - | TRBV9 | -
TGTGCCAGCAGCTTAGACCGGGACAGTGGAAACACCATATATTTT | CASSLDRDSGNTIYF | TRBJ1-3 | TRBD1 | TRBV13 | once
TGTGCCAGCAGCGACCCCTCCGGGGCCATTACCTATGGCTACACCTTC | CASSDPSGAITYGYTF | TRBJ1-2 | - | TRBV9 | -
TGTGCTAGTGGTTCCGGACAGGGTCTAATTGGTAACTATGGCTACACCTTC | CASGSGQGLIGNYGYTF | TRBJ1-2 | TRBD1 | TRBV12-5 | -
TGTGCCAGCAGCACTCGGGGGAATTCACCCCTCCACTTT | CASSTRGNSPLHF | TRBJ1-6 | - | TRBV11-1 | -
TGTGCCAGCAGCTTGACGGGATTTGAGACCCAGTACTTC | CASSLTGFETQYF | TRBJ2-5 | - | TRBV5-5 | -
TGTGCCAGCAGTGAGCCTCGGGGGGTCGATACGCAGTATTTT | CASSEPRGVDTQYF | TRBJ2-3 | TRBD2 | TRBV25-1 | -
TGTGCCAGCAGCTTAGATCTACGGTCCGGGGTCACAGATACGCAGTATTTT | CASSLDLRSGVTDTQYF | TRBJ2-3 | - | TRBV7-2 | -
TGTGCCACCAGTGATTCTCGCGGGGGGGCGTACACCGGGGAGCTGTTTTTT | CATSDSRGGAYTGELFF | TRBJ2-2 | TRBD2 | TRBV24-1 | -
TGTGCCAGCAGTGAACAGGGAACCTATAATTCACCCCTCCACTTT | CASSEQGTYNSPLHF | TRBJ1-6 | - | TRBV2 | -
TGCAGCGTTAAGTATAGTTATAACTATGGCTACACCTTC | CSVKYSYNYGYTF | TRBJ1-2 | - | TRBV29-1 | many
TGTGCCAGCAGCCCGCGCGCGGGGGGGCAGGAAGATACGCAGTATTTT | CASSPRAGGQEDTQYF | TRBJ2-3 | TRBD2 | TRBV7-9 | -
TGCGCCAGCAGCTCGGCGGGGGCAGAGACCCAGTACTTC | CASSSAGAETQYF | TRBJ2-5 | - | TRBV5-1 | -
TGTGCCAGCACCTACGGGGGGGAGGGGACTGAAGCTTTCTTT | CASTYGGEGTEAFF | TRBJ1-1 | - | TRBV6-6 | -
TGTGCCAGCAGCGTAGGGACAGGGATGACTGAAGCTTTCTTT | CASSVGTGMTEAFF | TRBJ1-1 | TRBD1 | TRBV9 | -
TGTGCCAGCAGCCCGCTTACGTTATACGAGCAGTACTTC | CASSPLTLYEQYF | TRBJ2-7 | - | TRBV6-6 | -
TGTGCCAGCAGCTTAATTGGGACAGGGGGAAATGAGCAGTTCTTC | CASSLIGTGGNEQFF | TRBJ2-1 | TRBD1 | TRBV7-9 | -
TGTGCCAGTAGTCCAGGCCTAGACCGAAACTATGGCTACACCTTC | CASSPGLDRNYGYTF | TRBJ1-2 | - | TRBV19 | -
TGTGCCAGCAGTTACACTTGGACAGGGGGAAACTACGAGCAGTACTTC | CASSYTWTGGNYEQYF | TRBJ2-7 | TRBD1 | TRBV6-2/TRBV6-3 | -